Presented here are 22 T cell receptor beta chains from one specimen sequenced in a study of cytomegalovirus exposure and HLA in healthy donors. Profiled with immunoSEQ multiplex PCR; TCRdb holds only in-frame clones, not every one. Of approximately 100,000 clones detected, approximately 91% appear once; the ten largest clones hold 2% to 2.5%. Input material: PBMCs. The receptors stem from a woman between 18 and 29 years old in good health and CMV-seronegative.

The chain carries TRBV2 and TRBJ2-7; 8 positions agree with TRBD1. The CDR3 totals 14 residues. The germline gives CDR1 SNHLY, CDR2 FYNNEI. With 6 bases clipped from V and 3 bases from J, the junction kept 7 bases outside the gene matches. The CDR3 reads CASSKGQAIYEQYF. In nucleotides, the CDR3 is TGTGCCAGCAGCAAGGGACAGGCCATCTACGAGCAGTACTTC.

Only a few counts were recorded for this clone. V and J are TRBV5-1 and TRBJ1-1; D gene ambiguous. V lost 2 bases to trimming and J lost 8 bases, with 13 bases between them. The V gene's germline CDR1 is SGHRS and CDR2 YFSETQ. There are 13 residues in the CDR3. The CDR3 reads CASSFSGIFEAFF. The CDR3 nucleotides are TGCGCCAGCAGCTTCTCGGGGATCTTCGAAGCTTTCTTT.

V and J are TRBV11-2 and TRBJ2-2; no firm D call. V lost 2 bases and J 4 bases, leaving 14 bases between the germline ends. Germline CDR1 is SGHAT and CDR2 is FQNNGV. CDR3 length: 16 residues. The CDR3 loop is CASSLIRPTSTGELFF. For the CDR3, the DNA is TGTGCCAGCAGCTTAATTCGACCGACAAGCACCGGGGAGCTGTTTTTT.

This rearrangement joins TRBV6-1 to TRBJ1-2; D unresolved. Trimming shortened V by 2 bases and J by 9 bases, and 4 bases separated the two germline ends. Germline CDR1 MNHNS, CDR2 SASEGT. CDR3 size: 10 residues. The DNA for the CDR3 is TGTGCCAGCAGTGAAATTAGCTACACCTTC. This sequence encodes CASSEISYTF.

The rearrangement joins TRBV6-5 to TRBJ1-2, with a possible D match to TRBD1 (6 bases). Per the germline V gene, CDR1 is MNHEY and CDR2 is SVGAGI. V was pared by 0 bases and J by 7 bases, with 12 bases between. This CDR3 spans 14 amino acids. The CDR3 spells CASSYSEQGIGYTF. In DNA form, the CDR3 reads TGTGCCAGCAGTTACTCAGAACAGGGCATTGGCTACACCTTC.

The chain's CDR3 is CASTSSGTGNTEAFF. In DNA, the CDR3 is TGTGCCAGTACCTCGAGTGGGACAGGGAACACTGAAGCTTTCTTT. The V and J genes are TRBV19 and TRBJ1-1; 8 nucleotides align to TRBD1. V lost 7 bases, J lost 1 base, and 8 bases stayed unmatched. The CDR3 runs 15 residues. Per germline, CDR1 LNHDA and CDR2 SQIVND (reference sequence).

The gene calls are TRBV29-1 and TRBJ2-1, with TRBD2 matching 8 bases. The germline CDR1 and CDR2 sequences are SQVTM and ANQGSEA. There are 13 residues in the CDR3. V lost 4 bases and J lost 5; bases outside the gene matches: 4. The CDR3 loop is CSVVGTRDNEQFF. As DNA, the CDR3 is TGCAGCGTTGTCGGGACTAGAGACAATGAGCAGTTCTTC.

The chain carries TRBV27 and TRBJ1-1; TRBD1 matches at 9 bases. Germline-derived CDR1 and CDR2 are MNHEY and SMNVEV (reference sequence). V dropped 3 bases and J dropped 5; count of bases not matched to a gene: 4. CDR3 length: 14 amino acids. CDR3 residues: CASSFGQGITEAFF. The CDR3 region has the DNA TGTGCCAGCAGTTTCGGACAGGGGATTACTGAAGCTTTCTTT.

The gene calls are TRBV2 and TRBJ2-3; 13 nucleotides agree with TRBD2. Germline CDR1 reads SNHLY; CDR2 reads FYNNEI. CDR3 length: 15 amino acids. Trimming removed 4 bases from V and 5 bases from J; junction bases left unmatched: 3. The CDR3 nucleotides are TGTGCCAGCAGTGGACTAGCGGGGGGAAAAGATACGCAGTATTTT. Translation: CASSGLAGGKDTQYF.

V is TRBV5-1 and J is TRBJ2-1; the D is unclear. The CDR3 is 15 amino acids. Trimming took 5 bases from V and 0 from J, leaving 12 bases between them. Germline assignment: CDR1 SGHRS and CDR2 YFSETQ. The CDR3 is CASRSGGDSYNEQFF. CDR3 in DNA: TGCGCCAGCAGATCTGGTGGAGACTCCTACAATGAGCAGTTCTTC.

As to this clone: This CDR3 is also generated by other DNA sequences in the sample. V usage is TRBV9 and J usage is TRBJ2-6; D is undetermined. This CDR3 comprises 14 residues. The germline V and J ends were trimmed by 3 bases and 0 bases, with 4 bases remaining between them. Germline V gene lookup returns CDR1 SGDLS and CDR2 YYNGEE. CDR3 residues: CASSGLSGANVLTF. CDR3 sequence (DNA): TGTGCCAGCAGCGGACTCTCTGGGGCCAACGTCCTGACTTTC.

By share, this clone counts as medium-sized. Distinct nucleotide sequences in the sample also encode this CDR3. The gene calls are TRBV5-1 and TRBJ1-3; possibly TRBD1 for D (5 bases). The V and J ends lost 2 bases and 2 bases respectively, with 8 bases between them. This CDR3 comprises 14 residues. Germline V gene data show CDR1 as SGHRS and CDR2 as YFSETQ. The CDR3 DNA sequence: TGCGCCAGCAGCTTATCAGGGACTGGAAACACCATATATTTT. Residues: CASSLSGTGNTIYF. The full variable domain, in which reference TRBV5-1 and TRBJ1-3 provide the parts outside the CDR3, is KAGVTQTPRYLIKTRGQQVTLSCSPISGHRSVSWYQQTPGQGLQFLFEYFSETQRNKGNFPGRFSGRQFSNSRSEMNVSTLELGDSALYLCASSLSGTGNTIYFGEGSWLTVV.

The sample holds one count of this clone. The rearrangement joins TRBV15 to TRBJ2-7; perhaps TRBD1 as D (6 bases). The germline gives CDR1 LNHNV, CDR2 YYDKDF (reference sequence). Trimming left V 0 bases short and J 7 bases short, with 10 bases between. The CDR3 has 13 amino acids. The CDR3 nucleotides read TGTGCCACCAGCAGAGATTCCCAGGGGGAGCAGTACTTC. Protein sequence: CATSRDSQGEQYF.

The rearrangement uses TRBV27 and TRBJ2-7; D gene unclear. Trimming removed 6 bases from V and 6 bases from J, with 12 bases in between. The germline CDR1 and CDR2 sequences are MNHEY and SMNVEV (reference sequence). The CDR3 spans 12 residues. The CDR3 DNA sequence: TGTGCCAGCAGGGCTAGAAGTCTCGAGCAGTACTTC. Translated, it gives CASRARSLEQYF.

The chain employs TRBV5-8 and TRBJ2-7, with TRBD1 as a possible D gene (5 bases). Trimming removed 0 bases from V and 2 bases from J, with 9 bases in between. CDR1 and CDR2 (germline): SGHTS, YDEGEE. The CDR3 runs to 14 residues. The CDR3 loop is CASSLGGRTYEQYF. CDR3 DNA: TGTGCCAGCAGCTTGGGGGGCAGGACCTACGAGCAGTACTTC. Full variable domain (rest looked up from reference TRBV5-8 and TRBJ2-7): EAGVTQSPTHLIKTRGQQATLRCSPISGHTSVYWYQQALGLGLQFLLWYDEGEERNRGNFPPRFSGRQFPNYSSELNVNALELEDSALYLCASSLGGRTYEQYFGPGTRLTVT.

This clone occurred once. This chain links TRBV27 with TRBJ1-1; weak D call: TRBD1 (5 bases). Per the germline V gene, CDR1 is MNHEY and CDR2 is SMNVEV (reference sequence). The CDR3 has 17 residues. Deletions cut 6 bases from V and 1 base from J, with 21 bases between. The CDR3 reads CASSRKPPQGRNTEAFF. In DNA, the CDR3 is TGTGCCAGCAGCCGCAAACCTCCCCAGGGCCGGAACACTGAAGCTTTCTTT.

The chain has TRBV7-9 and TRBJ2-3; 7 nucleotides match TRBD1. The CDR3 runs 15 residues. V lost 4 bases, J lost 4 bases, and 8 bases stayed unmatched. CDR1 and CDR2 (germline): SEHNR, FQNEAQ (reference sequence). For the CDR3, the DNA is TGTGCCAGCAGCTCGACAGGGAGTGGGTCAGATACGCAGTATTTT. Its protein product is CASSSTGSGSDTQYF.

J is TRBJ2-7 and V is TRBV18; a weak D match, TRBD1 (6 bases). Germline CDR1 and CDR2: KGHSH and LQKENI. The V and J ends lost 2 bases and 1 base respectively, with 12 bases between them. The CDR3 spans 15 residues. This CDR3 is CASSPGGLASYEQYF. CDR3 coding DNA: TGTGCCAGCTCACCAGGGGGCCTGGCTTCCTACGAGCAGTACTTC.

The chain has TRBV11-2 and TRBJ2-1; D uncertain. CDR3 size: 14 residues. V was clipped by 4 bases and J by 4 bases, with 11 bases between them. Germline loops: CDR1 SGHAT, CDR2 FQNNGV. This CDR3 reads CASSSSTTYNEQFF. The CDR3 DNA is TGTGCCAGCAGCTCCTCGACAACTTACAATGAGCAGTTCTTC.

This clone was counted between two and nine times. The chain couples TRBV28 to TRBJ2-6; 7 bases fit TRBD1. Per germline, CDR1 MDHEN and CDR2 SYDVKM. This CDR3 region has 16 residues. Trimming cost V 9 bases and J 0 bases; bases outside gene matches: 8. This CDR3 reads CASKGQFSSGANVLTF. Here the CDR3 DNA reads TGTGCCAGTAAGGGACAGTTCAGCTCTGGGGCCAACGTCCTGACTTTC.

This clone turned up a few times. The chain couples TRBV10-3 to TRBJ2-1; TRBD2 matches 12 bases. Germline loops: CDR1 ENHRY, CDR2 SYGVKD. V lost 8 bases, J lost 4 bases, and 6 bases stayed unmatched. The CDR3 length is 15 residues. The CDR3 here is CAIGATSGGYNEQFF. CDR3 DNA sequence: TGTGCCATCGGGGCGACTAGCGGGGGATACAATGAGCAGTTCTTC.

This chain uses TRBV5-1 with TRBJ2-3; weak D call: TRBD2 (7 bases). Germline loops: CDR1 SGHRS, CDR2 YFSETQ. This CDR3 spans 17 amino acids. V was cut by 6 bases and J by 5 bases, with 25 bases left in between. The CDR3 nucleotides read TGCGCCAGCACCATTGTGGGTACGGGGGGCGCTGTAGATACGCAGTATTTT. Translated, it gives CASTIVGTGGAVDTQYF.